The clone carrying this T cell receptor (beta chain) was counted a few times. The antigen remains undetermined. This entry is derived from a study of vaccination and CD4 T cells after COVID-19. In the study overall: SARS-CoV-2, HCoV-NL63, HCoV-OC43 and HCoV-229E supplied the overlapping spike peptides used to stimulate cells.

Sequencing of the DNA from cultured CD4+ T cells was carried out with the Oncomine TCR Beta short-read assay. A single record per CDR3 protein comes from TCRdb applying MiXCR to the PCR reads. The sample contains 25,000 to 30,000 distinct CDR3 sequences, roughly a third of which appear only once. The germline V gene has CDR1 LNHNV and CDR2 YYDKDF (reference sequence). The CDR3 extends over 14 amino acids. The V and J ends lost 11 bases and 0 bases, in that order; junction bases with no gene match: 6. The time point: late sampling 161 to 241 days after vaccination in three convalescent patients. The treatment here: approximately 11-day PBMC culture with coronavirus spike peptide pools or control peptides (ViraFEST assay). Peptide pool stimulation in ViraFEST expanded antigen-specific T cells, whose TCRs were then sequenced. Culture of approximately 2 million PBMCs per well took place with around 10 IU/ml IL-2 and roughly 9.8 ug/ml peptide pools. On days 3 and 7, half the medium was swapped for fresh IL-2-containing medium.

Material: CD4+ T cells from blood, cultured in vitro, obtained about 7 months after SARS-CoV-2 vaccination. This sequence joins TRBV15 and TRBJ2-2; 7 nucleotides agree with TRBD2. The source of this sequence is a human donor who had recovered from COVID-19. The CDR3 is CAAGSGTNTGELFF. CDR3 in DNA: TGTGCCGCCGGAAGCGGGACGAACACCGGGGAGCTGTTTTTT.